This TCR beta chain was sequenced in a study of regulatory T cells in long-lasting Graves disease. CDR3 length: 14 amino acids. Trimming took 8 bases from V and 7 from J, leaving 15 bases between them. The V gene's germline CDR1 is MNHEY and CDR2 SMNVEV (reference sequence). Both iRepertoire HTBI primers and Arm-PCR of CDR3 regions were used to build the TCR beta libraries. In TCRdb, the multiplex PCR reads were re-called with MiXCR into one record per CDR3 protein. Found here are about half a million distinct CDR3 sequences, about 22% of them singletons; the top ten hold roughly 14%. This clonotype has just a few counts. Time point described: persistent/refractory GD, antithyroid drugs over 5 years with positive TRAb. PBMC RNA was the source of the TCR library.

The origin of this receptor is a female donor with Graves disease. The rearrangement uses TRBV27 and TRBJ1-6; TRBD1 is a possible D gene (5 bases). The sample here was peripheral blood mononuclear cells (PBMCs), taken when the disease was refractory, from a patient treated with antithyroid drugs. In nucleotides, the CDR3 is TGTGCCAGCGCAGACGGCTGGGGCAATTCACCCCTCCACTTT. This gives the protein CASADGWGNSPLHF.